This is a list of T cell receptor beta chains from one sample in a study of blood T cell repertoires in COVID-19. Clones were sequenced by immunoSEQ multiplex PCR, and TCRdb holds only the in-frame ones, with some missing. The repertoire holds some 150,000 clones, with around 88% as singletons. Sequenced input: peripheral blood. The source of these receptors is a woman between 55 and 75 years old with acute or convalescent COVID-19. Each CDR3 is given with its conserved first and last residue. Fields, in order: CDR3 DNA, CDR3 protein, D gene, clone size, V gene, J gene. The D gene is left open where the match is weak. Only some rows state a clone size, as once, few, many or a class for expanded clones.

cdr3_nt: TGTGCCAGCAGTATCGGGACAGGCTCCGACACTGAAGCTTTCTTT
cdr3_aa: CASSIGTGSDTEAFF
d_call: TRBD1
clone_size: -
v_call: TRBV6-2/TRBV6-3
j_call: TRBJ1-1

cdr3_nt: TGTGCCAGCAGTGACGAGACAGGGGGCTATCAGCCCCAGCATTTT
cdr3_aa: CASSDETGGYQPQHF
d_call: TRBD1
clone_size: -
v_call: TRBV25-1
j_call: TRBJ1-5

cdr3_nt: TGTGCCAGCAGTTACTCGATGCGGGGGCTAGGTAATTCACCCCTCCACTTT
cdr3_aa: CASSYSMRGLGNSPLHF
d_call: -
clone_size: -
v_call: TRBV6-2/TRBV6-3
j_call: TRBJ1-6

cdr3_nt: TGTGCCAGCAGTGAGACTAGCGGGGGCCTCTACAATGAGCAGTTCTTC
cdr3_aa: CASSETSGGLYNEQFF
d_call: TRBD2
clone_size: -
v_call: TRBV6-4
j_call: TRBJ2-1

cdr3_nt: TGTGCCAGCAGCCAAATTTCAGGCACAGATACGCAGTATTTT
cdr3_aa: CASSQISGTDTQYF
d_call: -
clone_size: -
v_call: TRBV3-1/TRBV3-2
j_call: TRBJ2-3

cdr3_nt: TGCGCCAGCCAACCACTAGCGGGGGACCAAGAGACCCAGTACTTC
cdr3_aa: CASQPLAGDQETQYF
d_call: TRBD2
clone_size: once
v_call: TRBV5-1
j_call: TRBJ2-5

cdr3_nt: -
cdr3_aa: CASILGRNTEAFF
d_call: -
clone_size: -
v_call: TRBV2
j_call: TRBJ1-1

cdr3_nt: TGTGCCAGCAGCCCTGGGCAAATGAACACTGAAGCTTTCTTT
cdr3_aa: CASSPGQMNTEAFF
d_call: -
clone_size: -
v_call: TRBV9
j_call: TRBJ1-1

cdr3_nt: TGTGCCAGCAGCCGCACCCGGACAGGGTCGAGCACCGGGGAGCTGTTTTTT
cdr3_aa: CASSRTRTGSSTGELFF
d_call: TRBD1
clone_size: -
v_call: TRBV28
j_call: TRBJ2-2

cdr3_nt: TGTGCCAGCAGCGCTGGACTTGGGAGGGGCTATAGCAATCAGCCCCAGCATTTT
cdr3_aa: CASSAGLGRGYSNQPQHF
d_call: -
clone_size: -
v_call: TRBV9
j_call: TRBJ1-5

cdr3_nt: TGTGCCAGCACCAAACAGGGACTAGCGGGGGCGGGTGAGCAGTTCTTC
cdr3_aa: CASTKQGLAGAGEQFF
d_call: TRBD2
clone_size: once
v_call: TRBV5-8
j_call: TRBJ2-1

cdr3_nt: TGTGCCAGCCAATATAGACAGGGAAGCCAGCCCCAGCATTTT
cdr3_aa: CASQYRQGSQPQHF
d_call: TRBD1
clone_size: -
v_call: TRBV6-6
j_call: TRBJ1-5

cdr3_nt: TGTGCCAGCAGCCAAGCGGGGGGGCCGGGGAATGAGCAGTTCTTC
cdr3_aa: CASSQAGGPGNEQFF
d_call: TRBD2
clone_size: once
v_call: TRBV4-2
j_call: TRBJ2-1

cdr3_nt: TGTGCCAGCAGCCAAGATTTTTCCAGGGGGCGGACCGGGGAGCTGTTTTTT
cdr3_aa: CASSQDFSRGRTGELFF
d_call: TRBD1
clone_size: -
v_call: TRBV3-1/TRBV3-2
j_call: TRBJ2-2

cdr3_nt: TGTGCCACCAGCAGAGATATAGGGGATGGCTACACCTTC
cdr3_aa: CATSRDIGDGYTF
d_call: -
clone_size: -
v_call: TRBV15
j_call: TRBJ1-2

cdr3_nt: TGTGCCAGCCAGGGTACCTCGCCGCCCCAGCATTTT
cdr3_aa: CASQGTSPPQHF
d_call: -
clone_size: -
v_call: TRBV19
j_call: TRBJ1-5

cdr3_nt: TGCGCCAGCAGCCACGGGACAACGAACCCTGAAGCTTTCTTT
cdr3_aa: CASSHGTTNPEAFF
d_call: -
clone_size: -
v_call: TRBV5-1
j_call: TRBJ1-1

cdr3_nt: TGTGCCACCAGTGAAGCCCGCCTAGCTGACAATGAGCAGTTCTTC
cdr3_aa: CATSEARLADNEQFF
d_call: -
clone_size: -
v_call: TRBV24-1
j_call: TRBJ2-1

cdr3_nt: TGTGCCACCAGTGACCAATTTCCGGGACAGGGGCTCGATGAGCAGTTCTTC
cdr3_aa: CATSDQFPGQGLDEQFF
d_call: TRBD1
clone_size: -
v_call: TRBV24-1
j_call: TRBJ2-1

cdr3_nt: TGTGCCAGCAGCCACCCCCCCGTACAGGGTGGGGGCGAGCAGTACTTC
cdr3_aa: CASSHPPVQGGGEQYF
d_call: -
clone_size: -
v_call: TRBV7-2
j_call: TRBJ2-7

cdr3_nt: TGTGCCAGCAGCCCAGACGGGGCCGGGGAGCTGTTTTTT
cdr3_aa: CASSPDGAGELFF
d_call: -
clone_size: few
v_call: TRBV25-1
j_call: TRBJ2-2

cdr3_nt: TGTGCCAGCGGCCTCCTCGGAAACACCATATATTTT
cdr3_aa: CASGLLGNTIYF
d_call: -
clone_size: -
v_call: TRBV6-5
j_call: TRBJ1-3

cdr3_nt: TGTGCCAGCAGTGTACAGGGGGCAGAAAAACTGTTTTTT
cdr3_aa: CASSVQGAEKLFF
d_call: TRBD1
clone_size: -
v_call: TRBV25-1
j_call: TRBJ1-4

cdr3_nt: TGTGCCAGCAGCTTAGAGACAGGGGTTGGAAACACCATATATTTT
cdr3_aa: CASSLETGVGNTIYF
d_call: TRBD1
clone_size: -
v_call: TRBV7-9
j_call: TRBJ1-3

cdr3_nt: TGTGCCAGCTCACCTCCGGCTAGCGGTTACAATGAGCAGTTCTTC
cdr3_aa: CASSPPASGYNEQFF
d_call: TRBD2
clone_size: -
v_call: TRBV18
j_call: TRBJ2-1

cdr3_nt: TGTGCCAGCAGTGAATGGGGGTATGACAGGGTGACTGAAGCTTTCTTT
cdr3_aa: CASSEWGYDRVTEAFF
d_call: TRBD1
clone_size: -
v_call: TRBV6-1
j_call: TRBJ1-1

cdr3_nt: TGTGCCAGCAGCTTCCTAGTCAGAGATACGCAGTATTTT
cdr3_aa: CASSFLVRDTQYF
d_call: -
clone_size: few
v_call: TRBV5-4
j_call: TRBJ2-3

cdr3_nt: TGTGCCTCGACAGGGGACAGGGGTGTGTATGAGCAGTTCTTC
cdr3_aa: CASTGDRGVYEQFF
d_call: TRBD1
clone_size: -
v_call: TRBV30
j_call: TRBJ2-1

cdr3_nt: TGTGCCAGCAGCGTAGTATCTGACACTGAAGCTTTCTTT
cdr3_aa: CASSVVSDTEAFF
d_call: -
clone_size: once
v_call: TRBV9
j_call: TRBJ1-1

cdr3_nt: TGCGCCAGCAGCTTGGCCCCACTAGGGTCCCCCCACAATGAGCAGTTCTTC
cdr3_aa: CASSLAPLGSPHNEQFF
d_call: -
clone_size: once
v_call: TRBV5-1
j_call: TRBJ2-1

cdr3_nt: TGTGCCAGCAGTACCTTTGACAGACTAAACATTCAGTACTTC
cdr3_aa: CASSTFDRLNIQYF
d_call: -
clone_size: -
v_call: TRBV28
j_call: TRBJ2-4

cdr3_nt: TGTGCCAGCTCACCCAGGACAGGGGATAATTCACCCCTCCACTTT
cdr3_aa: CASSPRTGDNSPLHF
d_call: TRBD1
clone_size: -
v_call: TRBV18
j_call: TRBJ1-6

cdr3_nt: TGTGCCAGCAGTTATAGCGGGACGGAGAGCTCCTACGAGCAGTACTTC
cdr3_aa: CASSYSGTESSYEQYF
d_call: TRBD2
clone_size: few
v_call: TRBV6-2/TRBV6-3
j_call: TRBJ2-7

cdr3_nt: TGCGCCAGCAGCTTGGTCGCGGGATACAATGAGCAGTTCTTC
cdr3_aa: CASSLVAGYNEQFF
d_call: -
clone_size: -
v_call: TRBV5-1
j_call: TRBJ2-1

cdr3_nt: TGCAGCGTTGGCCCCCGGACAGGGGCGAACGAGCAGTACTTC
cdr3_aa: CSVGPRTGANEQYF
d_call: TRBD1
clone_size: -
v_call: TRBV29-1
j_call: TRBJ2-7

cdr3_nt: TGTGCCAGCAGTTACTCGAGGGACAGGGGGCGTCATGGCTACACCTTC
cdr3_aa: CASSYSRDRGRHGYTF
d_call: TRBD1
clone_size: -
v_call: TRBV6-8
j_call: TRBJ1-2

cdr3_nt: TGTGCCAGCAGTTACTCGCGCAGGCTTAACACTGAAGCTTTCTTT
cdr3_aa: CASSYSRRLNTEAFF
d_call: -
clone_size: -
v_call: TRBV6-5
j_call: TRBJ1-1

cdr3_nt: TGCGCCAGCAGCTTGGACAGTGGTTTGAATTCACCCCTCCACTTT
cdr3_aa: CASSLDSGLNSPLHF
d_call: -
clone_size: -
v_call: TRBV5-1
j_call: TRBJ1-6

cdr3_nt: TGCAGTGCTAGTCCGGACAGCGCTACTATGGTCGGCTACACCTTC
cdr3_aa: CSASPDSATMVGYTF
d_call: -
clone_size: -
v_call: TRBV20-1
j_call: TRBJ1-2

cdr3_nt: TGTGCCAGCAGCCCTAACCAGGGGGCAGGGAATCAGCCCCAGCATTTT
cdr3_aa: CASSPNQGAGNQPQHF
d_call: TRBD1
clone_size: -
v_call: TRBV6-6
j_call: TRBJ1-5

cdr3_nt: TGCGCCAGCAGCTTGGTCGGGGGGACATACAATGAGCAGTTCTTC
cdr3_aa: CASSLVGGTYNEQFF
d_call: -
clone_size: -
v_call: TRBV5-1
j_call: TRBJ2-1

cdr3_nt: TGTGCCAGCAGCTTAAACGCTGGGACAGGCCATGAGCAGTTCTTC
cdr3_aa: CASSLNAGTGHEQFF
d_call: TRBD1
clone_size: -
v_call: TRBV7-2
j_call: TRBJ2-1

cdr3_nt: TGTGCCAGCAGTTACGGGACAGGCCAAGAGACCCAGTACTTC
cdr3_aa: CASSYGTGQETQYF
d_call: TRBD1
clone_size: -
v_call: TRBV6-5
j_call: TRBJ2-5

cdr3_nt: TGTGCCATCAGTGAATCCAGGACAAACTATGGCTACACCTTC
cdr3_aa: CAISESRTNYGYTF
d_call: -
clone_size: once
v_call: TRBV10-3
j_call: TRBJ1-2

cdr3_nt: TGTGCTAGCAGCGCGAGCGGGGGTGAGCAGTTCTTC
cdr3_aa: CASSASGGEQFF
d_call: TRBD2
clone_size: -
v_call: TRBV7-7
j_call: TRBJ2-1

cdr3_nt: TGTGCCAGCAGTCCCACAGGGGGACTTGACTATGGCTACACCTTC
cdr3_aa: CASSPTGGLDYGYTF
d_call: TRBD1
clone_size: -
v_call: TRBV25-1
j_call: TRBJ1-2

cdr3_nt: TGTGCCTGGAGTGTACTACAGGGCAATCAGCCCCAGCATTTT
cdr3_aa: CAWSVLQGNQPQHF
d_call: -
clone_size: -
v_call: TRBV30
j_call: TRBJ1-5

cdr3_nt: TGTGCCAGCAGGCGGGCCGGGACATCTAATTGGGCCCAGTACTTC
cdr3_aa: CASRRAGTSNWAQYF
d_call: -
clone_size: -
v_call: TRBV6-5
j_call: TRBJ2-5

cdr3_nt: TGTGCCAGCAGCCAAGATGCTAGCGTCAATACGCAGTATTTT
cdr3_aa: CASSQDASVNTQYF
d_call: -
clone_size: -
v_call: TRBV4-2
j_call: TRBJ2-3

cdr3_nt: TGTGCCAGCAGCTTTTCGGAGGAGGGGCTACGATATAATTCACCCCTCCACTTT
cdr3_aa: CASSFSEEGLRYNSPLHF
d_call: -
clone_size: -
v_call: TRBV12-1
j_call: TRBJ1-6

cdr3_nt: TGTGCCAGCAGCTTGTATAGGGACAGGACTCCCTCCCGAGAAGCTTTCTTT
cdr3_aa: CASSLYRDRTPSREAFF
d_call: -
clone_size: -
v_call: TRBV12-1
j_call: TRBJ1-1

cdr3_nt: TGTGCCAGCAGTTACGGGGGCAGCCACTCCACAGATACGCAGTATTTT
cdr3_aa: CASSYGGSHSTDTQYF
d_call: -
clone_size: -
v_call: TRBV6-5
j_call: TRBJ2-3

cdr3_nt: TGTGCCAGCAGTTATTCCCGCGGGGGGCAACCCTCACGCACAGATACGCAGTATTTT
cdr3_aa: CASSYSRGGQPSRTDTQYF
d_call: TRBD2
clone_size: few
v_call: TRBV7-2
j_call: TRBJ2-3

cdr3_nt: TGTGCCACCACTAACCGGGACAGGAACACTGAAGCTTTCTTT
cdr3_aa: CATTNRDRNTEAFF
d_call: TRBD1
clone_size: -
v_call: TRBV15
j_call: TRBJ1-1

cdr3_nt: TGTGCCAGCAGCCCCTACGATAGCAATCAGCCCCAGCATTTT
cdr3_aa: CASSPYDSNQPQHF
d_call: -
clone_size: -
v_call: TRBV7-9
j_call: TRBJ1-5

cdr3_nt: TGTGCCAGTTGTATATTTCCCCCCGGGGTAAGAAGACCCCAGCCCCAGCATTTT
cdr3_aa: CASCIFPPGVRRPQPQHF
d_call: -
clone_size: few
v_call: TRBV28
j_call: TRBJ1-5

cdr3_nt: TGTGCCAGCAGTTACTCGCGGGGGGTAGTTAATTCACCCCTCCACTTT
cdr3_aa: CASSYSRGVVNSPLHF
d_call: -
clone_size: -
v_call: TRBV6-2/TRBV6-3
j_call: TRBJ1-6

cdr3_nt: TGTGCCAGCAGCCGGGACAGGACAGACAATGAGCAGTTCTTC
cdr3_aa: CASSRDRTDNEQFF
d_call: TRBD1
clone_size: -
v_call: TRBV3-1/TRBV3-2
j_call: TRBJ2-1

cdr3_nt: TGTGCCACCAGCCTTGTACAGGGAAGGACTGAAGCTTTCTTT
cdr3_aa: CATSLVQGRTEAFF
d_call: -
clone_size: -
v_call: TRBV15
j_call: TRBJ1-1